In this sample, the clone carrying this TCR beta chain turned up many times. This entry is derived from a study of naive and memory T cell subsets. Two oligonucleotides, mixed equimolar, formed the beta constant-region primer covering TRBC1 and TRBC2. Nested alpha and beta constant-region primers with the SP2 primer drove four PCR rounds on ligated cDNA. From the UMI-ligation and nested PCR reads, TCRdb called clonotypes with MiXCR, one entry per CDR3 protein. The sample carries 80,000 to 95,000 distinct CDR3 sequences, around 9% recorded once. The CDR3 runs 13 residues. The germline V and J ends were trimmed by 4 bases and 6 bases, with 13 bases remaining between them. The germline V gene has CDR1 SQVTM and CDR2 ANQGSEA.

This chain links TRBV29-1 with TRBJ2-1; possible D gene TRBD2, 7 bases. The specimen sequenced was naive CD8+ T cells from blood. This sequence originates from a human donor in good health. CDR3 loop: CSVVPGGFNEQFF. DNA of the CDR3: TGCAGCGTTGTTCCGGGGGGCTTCAATGAGCAGTTCTTC.